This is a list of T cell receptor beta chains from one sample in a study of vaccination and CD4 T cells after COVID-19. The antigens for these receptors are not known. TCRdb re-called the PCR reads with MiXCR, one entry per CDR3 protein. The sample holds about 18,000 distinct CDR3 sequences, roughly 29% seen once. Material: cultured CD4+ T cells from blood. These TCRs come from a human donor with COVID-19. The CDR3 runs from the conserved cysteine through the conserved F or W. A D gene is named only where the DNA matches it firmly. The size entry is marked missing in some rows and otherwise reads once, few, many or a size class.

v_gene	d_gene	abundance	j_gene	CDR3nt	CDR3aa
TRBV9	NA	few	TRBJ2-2	TGTGCCAGCAGCGTAATTGGGGTCGGGGAGCTGTTTTTT	CASSVIGVGELFF
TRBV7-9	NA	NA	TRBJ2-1	TGTGCCAGCAGCTTTCGGATGACTACTAACAATGAGCAGTTCTTC	CASSFRMTTNNEQFF
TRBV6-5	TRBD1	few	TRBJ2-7	TGTGCCAGCAGTTACGACAGGGGAAGGAACGAGCAGTACTTC	CASSYDRGRNEQYF
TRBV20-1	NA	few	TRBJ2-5	TGCAGTGCTAGGGGTCATACAGGTTTCCAAGAGACCCAGTACTTC	CSARGHTGFQETQYF
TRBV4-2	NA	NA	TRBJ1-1	TGTGCCAGCAGCCAAGAACAACGGGGGGGTCGGGTCTGGGCTTTCTTT	CASSQEQRGGRVWAFF
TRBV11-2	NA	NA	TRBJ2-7	TGTGCCAGCAGCTTACGCGGCCCTGAGGAGCAGTACTTC	CASSLRGPEEQYF
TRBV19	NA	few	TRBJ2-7	TGTGCCAGTATTCGGACGTTGGTCGCCTACGAGCAGTACTTC	CASIRTLVAYEQYF
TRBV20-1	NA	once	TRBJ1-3	TGCAGTGCTCCAGACAGCACGCAAAGAAACACCATATATTTT	CSAPDSTQRNTIYF
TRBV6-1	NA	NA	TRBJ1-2	TGTGCCAGCAGTCCCCGGGGGGAAATCGATGGCTACACCTTC	CASSPRGEIDGYTF
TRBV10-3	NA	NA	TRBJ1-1	TGTGCCATCAGTAAAGGACAGACAAACACTGAAGCTTTCTTT	CAISKGQTNTEAFF
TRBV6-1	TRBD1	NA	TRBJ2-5	TGTGCCAGCAGTGAAGATACTACAGGGGGAAAAGTGGAGACCCAGTACTTC	CASSEDTTGGKVETQYF
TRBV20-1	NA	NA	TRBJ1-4	TGCAGTGCTCCCATAGGGGGGGGCAGAGAAAAACTGTTTTTT	CSAPIGGGREKLFF
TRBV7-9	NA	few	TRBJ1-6	TGTGCCAGCAGCTTAGGGAGCTCCTATAATTCACCCCTCCACTTT	CASSLGSSYNSPLHF
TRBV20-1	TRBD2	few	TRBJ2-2	TGCAGTGCTAGTGCGGCTAGCGGGGTGTACGGGGAGCTGTTTTTT	CSASAASGVYGELFF
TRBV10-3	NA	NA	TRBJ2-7	TGTGCCATCAGTGTGGGGCAGGAAACCTCCTACGAGCAGTACTTC	CAISVGQETSYEQYF
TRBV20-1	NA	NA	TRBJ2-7	TGCAGTGCTAGAGACCGGCTTGGAGCGAGCCAGACCTACGAGCAGTACTTC	CSARDRLGASQTYEQYF
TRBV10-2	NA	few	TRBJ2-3	TGCGCCAGCATCGATCCGGGGGGCCACACAGATACGCAGTATTTT	CASIDPGGHTDTQYF
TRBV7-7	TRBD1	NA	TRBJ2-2	TGTGCTAGCAGCTTGGGCCTAGGGGGCTCCACCGGGGAGCTGTTTTTT	CASSLGLGGSTGELFF
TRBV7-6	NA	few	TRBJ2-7	TGTGCCAGCAGCACGGCCACAGGGAAGGGAGAGCAGTACTTC	CASSTATGKGEQYF
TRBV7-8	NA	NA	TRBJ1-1	TGTGCCAGCAGCTTAGAGTCGGCGGTTGCAGACACGGCTTTCTTT	CASSLESAVADTAFF
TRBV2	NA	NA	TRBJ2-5	TGTGCCAGCAGTACAGGGGAGACCCAGTACTTC	CASSTGETQYF
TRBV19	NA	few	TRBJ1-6	TGTGCCAGTAGTATAGGGCTGCAGCCAGCTAATTCACCCCTCCACTTT	CASSIGLQPANSPLHF
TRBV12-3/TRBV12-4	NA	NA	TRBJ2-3	TGTGCCAGCAGTTTCACAGATACGCAGTATTTT	CASSFTDTQYF
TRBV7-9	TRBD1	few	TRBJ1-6	TGTGCCAGCAGCTTAAGGGGGCAGGGCAGCTCCTATAATTCACCCCTCCACTTT	CASSLRGQGSSYNSPLHF
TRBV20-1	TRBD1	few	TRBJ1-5	TGCAGTGCTGGCGACAGGGGACCTGATCAGCCCCAGCATTTT	CSAGDRGPDQPQHF
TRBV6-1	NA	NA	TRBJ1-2	TGTGCCAGCAGACAGGGTAGAGACTATGGCTACACCTTC	CASRQGRDYGYTF
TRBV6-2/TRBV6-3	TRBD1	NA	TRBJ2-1	TGTGCCAGCAGTTACTCTTCTGGGTGGGACAGCTCCTACAATGAGCAGTTCTTC	CASSYSSGWDSSYNEQFF
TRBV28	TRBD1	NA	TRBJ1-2	TGTGCCATCTCCGGGACAGGGTATAACTCTGGCTACACCTTC	CAISGTGYNSGYTF